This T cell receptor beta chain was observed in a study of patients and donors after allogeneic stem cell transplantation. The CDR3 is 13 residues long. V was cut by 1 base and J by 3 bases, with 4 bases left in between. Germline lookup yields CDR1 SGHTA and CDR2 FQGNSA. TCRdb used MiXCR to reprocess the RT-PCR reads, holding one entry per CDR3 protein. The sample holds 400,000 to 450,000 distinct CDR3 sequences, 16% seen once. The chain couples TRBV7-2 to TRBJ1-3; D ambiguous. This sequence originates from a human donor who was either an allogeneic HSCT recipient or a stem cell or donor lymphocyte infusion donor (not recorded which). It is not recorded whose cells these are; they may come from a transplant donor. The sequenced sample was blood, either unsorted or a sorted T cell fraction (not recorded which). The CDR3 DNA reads TGTGCCAGCAGCTTAGTTTATGGAAACACCATATATTTT. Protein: CASSLVYGNTIYF.